These 21 T cell receptor beta chains originate from one sample sequenced in a study of control samples from healthy donors and cancer patients. Assay used: immunoSEQ multiplex PCR; TCRdb lists only in-frame clones, some missing. The sample carries about 150,000 clones, 75% to 95% recorded once. Sequencing input: blood. All receptors come from a woman aged 35 to 49 in good health.

The rearrangement joins TRBV2 to TRBJ1-1; no clear D gene. V lost 7 bases to trimming and J lost 8 bases, with 14 bases between them. This CDR3 spans 12 amino acids. Germline V gene sequence: CDR1 SNHLY, CDR2 FYNNEI. DNA of the CDR3: TGTGCCAGCACGGCCAATGCAGCCGAAGCTTTCTTT. Translated, it gives CASTANAAEAFF.

This clone came up once. This chain joins TRBV6-4 and TRBJ2-5; D not resolved. Per germline, CDR1 MRHNA and CDR2 SNTAGT. The CDR3 is made up of 14 amino acids. V was trimmed by 0 bases and J by 5 bases, leaving 10 bases between them. The CDR3, as DNA: TGTGCCAGCAGTGACTCAAACTCTAGGGAGACCCAGTACTTC. Encoded protein: CASSDSNSRETQYF.

The chain carries TRBV29-1 and TRBJ1-1; 8 nucleotides agree with TRBD1. V shed 5 bases and J 5 bases; nucleotides not matched to a gene: 10. CDR1 SQVTM and CDR2 ANQGSEA come from the germline V gene. There are 14 residues in the CDR3. The CDR3 coding sequence is TGCAGCGTTAGGGGCACAGGGGGTTATACTGAAGCTTTCTTT. It yields the protein CSVRGTGGYTEAFF.

The V gene is TRBV2, the J gene TRBJ2-3; D is possibly TRBD2 (5 bases). This CDR3 has 15 residues. V lost 8 bases, J lost 0 bases, and 15 bases lay in between. Germline values: CDR1 SNHLY, CDR2 FYNNEI. The CDR3 loop is CASSMGSASTDTQYF. The CDR3, as DNA: TGTGCCAGCTCCATGGGGAGCGCTAGCACAGATACGCAGTATTTT.

This clone occurred a few times. This rearrangement joins TRBV6-5 to TRBJ1-5, with 10 positions matching TRBD1. Germline V gene sequence: CDR1 MNHEY, CDR2 SVGAGI. V trimming: 4 bases; J trimming: 10 bases; junction bases outside the gene matches: 7. The CDR3 contains 14 residues. The CDR3 region has the DNA TGTGCCAGCAGTTCCGGGACAGGGGTCGGACCCCAGCATTTT. Translation gives CASSSGTGVGPQHF.

V is TRBV6-5 and J is TRBJ1-1; no definite D call. V was trimmed by 8 bases and J by 1 base, leaving 14 bases between them. CDR3 size: 14 residues. The germline V gene has CDR1 MNHEY and CDR2 SVGAGI. CDR3 sequence reads: CASSLVWQNTEAFF. The CDR3 nucleotides read TGTGCCAGCTCTCTTGTTTGGCAGAACACTGAAGCTTTCTTT.

The rearrangement joins TRBV19 to TRBJ1-2; TRBD1 agrees at 9 bases. Germline trimming cut 5 bases from V and 2 bases from J; bases unmatched to any gene: 6. Germline loops: CDR1 LNHDA, CDR2 SQIVND (reference sequence). CDR3 length: 15 amino acids. The CDR3, as DNA: TGTGCCAGTAGTTCCTCACAGGGGGCGAACTATGGCTACACCTTC. It specifies CASSSSQGANYGYTF.

The chain is built from TRBV13 and TRBJ2-5; perhaps D is TRBD1 or TRBD2 (6 bases each). V lost 1 base and J lost 5, with 17 bases in between. The germline V gene has CDR1 PRHDT and CDR2 FYEKMQ (reference sequence). This CDR3 contains 16 residues. The CDR3 is CASSLDSNRGRETQYF. CDR3 sequence (DNA): TGTGCCAGCAGCTTAGATTCAAATCGGGGGCGGGAGACCCAGTACTTC.

The chain is built from TRBV7-2 and TRBJ2-5, with D perhaps matching TRBD1 or TRBD2 (5 bases each). From germline, CDR1 is SGHTA and CDR2 FQGNSA. This CDR3 is built from 13 residues. V dropped 4 bases and J dropped 3 bases, with 9 bases sitting between them. CDR3 in amino acids: CASSWDDEETQYF. The DNA of the CDR3 is TGTGCCAGCAGCTGGGACGATGAAGAGACCCAGTACTTC.

This chain connects TRBV11-2 to TRBJ1-6; D perhaps matches TRBD1 (6 bases). Germline-derived CDR1 and CDR2 are SGHAT and FQNNGV. This CDR3 is 15 amino acids long. The V and J ends lost 8 bases and 9 bases respectively, with 20 bases between them. CDR3 region: CASRWGANNGSPLHF. CDR3 nucleotide sequence: TGTGCCAGCCGCTGGGGGGCTAATAACGGTTCACCCCTCCACTTT.

V usage is TRBV2 and J usage is TRBJ2-7, with D hard to call. In germline, CDR1 is SNHLY, CDR2 FYNNEI. The CDR3 runs to 15 residues. Trimming took 0 bases from V and 2 from J, leaving 11 bases between them. The CDR3 nucleotides read TGTGCCAGCAGTGAAGCGGGATACGGGCCCTACGAGCAGTACTTC. Translation gives CASSEAGYGPYEQYF.

This chain connects TRBV28 to TRBJ1-1; D gene unclear. With 3 bases removed from V and 4 bases from J, the gap between germline ends came to 3 bases. This CDR3 is 11 amino acids long. The germline CDR1 and CDR2 sequences are MDHEN and SYDVKM. CDR3 residues: CASSFFTEAFF. The CDR3 nucleotides read TGTGCCAGCAGTTTTTTCACTGAAGCTTTCTTT.

This chain links TRBV6-6 with TRBJ2-6; D uncertain. The CDR3 totals 16 residues. The V end was cut by 7 bases, the J end by 0 bases, with 13 bases between. Germline CDR1 is MNHNY and CDR2 is SVGAGI (reference sequence). This CDR3 reads CASIDDGSSGANVLTF. CDR3 in DNA: TGTGCCAGCATCGACGACGGCAGCTCTGGGGCCAACGTCCTGACTTTC.

A remark on this clone: The sample contains more than one DNA sequence encoding this CDR3. The genes are TRBV5-1 and TRBJ1-1, with D unresolved. Trimming cost V 0 bases and J 1 base, with 4 bases left between them. Germline assignment: CDR1 SGHRS and CDR2 YFSETQ. This CDR3 comprises 13 residues. The CDR3, as DNA: TGCGCCAGCAGCTTGGGAGAGAACACTGAAGCTTTCTTT. This gives the protein CASSLGENTEAFF.

CDR3 nucleotide sequence: TGTGCCAGCAGCGTAGGTGGGGGGCCTGGAAACACCATATATTTT. This sequence encodes CASSVGGGPGNTIYF. The rearrangement links TRBV9 to TRBJ1-3; TRBD1 is a possible D gene (6 bases). This CDR3 has 15 residues. Germline values: CDR1 SGDLS, CDR2 YYNGEE. Trimming pared 0 bases from V and 2 bases from J, leaving 9 bases between.

The CDR3 spells CASSLGGQTPYNEQFF. In DNA, the CDR3 is TGTGCCAGCAGCCTAGGGGGGCAGACTCCTTACAATGAGCAGTTCTTC. The chain joins TRBV7-9 to TRBJ2-1; possibly TRBD1 or TRBD2 for D (6 bases each). Germline assignment: CDR1 SEHNR and CDR2 FQNEAQ (reference sequence). The CDR3 totals 16 residues. Trimming left V 5 bases short and J 4 bases short, with 18 bases between.

The V call is TRBV29-1, the J call TRBJ2-1, with D possibly matching TRBD2 (5 bases). Trimming left V 4 bases short and J 0 bases short, with 10 bases between. This CDR3 contains 14 residues. Germline-derived CDR1 and CDR2 are SQVTM and ANQGSEA. Here the CDR3 reads CSVGRGSSYNEQFF. The CDR3 bases are TGCAGCGTTGGACGGGGAAGCTCCTACAATGAGCAGTTCTTC.

The chain links TRBV16 to TRBJ1-6; D ambiguous. V was shortened by 1 base and J by 13 bases, with 8 bases between the two germline ends. The CDR3 runs to 12 residues. Germline CDR1 and CDR2: KGHSY and FQNENV. In nucleotides, the CDR3 is TGTGCCAGCAGCCAATTACCGAGTCCCCTCCACTTT. Translated, it gives CASSQLPSPLHF.

The rearrangement uses TRBV7-8 and TRBJ1-5; no reliable D call. V gave up 5 bases and J gave up 6 bases, with 11 bases separating them. From germline, CDR1 is SGHVS and CDR2 FQNEAQ. CDR3 length: 13 residues. The CDR3 DNA sequence: TGTGCCAGCAGCCCCGAAGGAGTTCAGCCCCAGCATTTT. Amino acid sequence: CASSPEGVQPQHF.

This clone was counted only a few times. The V call is TRBV5-5, the J call TRBJ1-5, with 7 bases matching TRBD1. This CDR3 region has 13 residues. Germline V CDR1 and CDR2: SGHKS, YYEKEE (reference sequence). J gave up 6 bases and V 3 bases, and 3 bases lay outside the gene matches. The CDR3 nucleotides are TGTGCCAGCAGCTCCACAGGGGTTCAGCCCCAGCATTTT. Residues: CASSSTGVQPQHF. Combining the CDR3 with reference TRBV5-5 and TRBJ1-5 gives the whole variable domain DAGVTQSPTHLIKTRGQQVTLRCSPISGHKSVSWYQQVLGQGPQFIFQYYEKEERGRGNFPDRFSARQFPNYSSELNVNALLLGDSALYLCASSSTGVQPQHFGDGTRLSIL.

The V gene is TRBV4-1, the J gene TRBJ2-6; D is ambiguous. Trimming cost V 0 bases and J 1 base, with 7 bases left between them. Germline V CDR1 and CDR2: MGHRA, YSYEKL. The CDR3 is made up of 16 amino acids. The CDR3 reads CASSQDLGSGANVLTF. The DNA for the CDR3 is TGCGCCAGCAGCCAAGATTTGGGATCTGGGGCCAACGTCCTGACTTTC.